These 32 T cell receptor beta chains were all obtained from the same sample, sequenced in a study of cytomegalovirus exposure and HLA in healthy donors. The PCR contained 60 Vbeta and 13 Jbeta primers. Libraries were prepared by immunoSEQ multiplex PCR; TCRdb keeps only in-frame clonotypes and omits some of them. The repertoire holds some 180,000 clones, with 76% as singletons. Sequenced sample: PBMCs. The source is a man in his late teens or twenties in good health and CMV-seronegative.

The chain carries TRBV2 and TRBJ1-5, with a possible D match to TRBD1 (6 bases). Germline V gene sequence: CDR1 SNHLY, CDR2 FYNNEI. The CDR3 has 13 amino acids. V was pared by 7 bases and J by 4 bases, with 11 bases between. CDR3 nucleotide sequence: TGTGCCAGCATGGGGGCAGTTAATCAGCCCCAGCATTTT. Amino acid sequence: CASMGAVNQPQHF.

This chain uses TRBV19 with TRBJ2-5, with D tentatively TRBD1 (6 bases). Between the trimmed V and J ends, which lost 2 bases and 5 bases, there was a span of 9 bases. CDR3 size: 13 residues. Germline V lookup: CDR1 LNHDA, CDR2 SQIVND (reference sequence). CDR3 amino acids: CASSITGLETQYF. CDR3 bases: TGTGCCAGTAGTATAACAGGGTTGGAGACCCAGTACTTC.

This sequence joins TRBV5-6 and TRBJ1-5, with 9 bases lining up with TRBD1. The CDR3 totals 15 residues. J was trimmed by 2 bases and V by 4 bases; bases with no gene match: 4. Germline V lookup: CDR1 SGHDT, CDR2 YYEEEE. For the CDR3, the DNA is TGTGCCAGCAGCCAGACAGGGGGAGGCAATCAGCCCCAGCATTTT. Protein sequence: CASSQTGGGNQPQHF.

The chain uses TRBV7-4 and TRBJ2-5; 7 bases align to TRBD1. With V trimmed by 6 bases and J by 2 bases, 3 bases remained unmatched. The CDR3 is 13 residues long. Germline-derived CDR1 and CDR2 are SGHVT and SQSDAQ. The CDR3 loop is CASRGQKQETQYF. CDR3 nucleotide sequence: TGTGCCAGCAGGGGACAGAAACAAGAGACCCAGTACTTC.

The chain couples TRBV21-1 to TRBJ2-2; TRBD2 reflects the table's D call only, with no check against the DNA. TRBV21-1 is recorded as a pseudogene. The CDR3 runs to 17 residues. The CDR3 spells CASEEVQRGENTGELFF. CDR3 in DNA: TGTGCCAGCGAAGAGGTACAGCGGGGGGAGAACACCGGGGAGCTGTTTTTT.

This chain links TRBV2 with TRBJ2-3, with 10 bases aligning to TRBD1. The CDR3 totals 14 residues. V lost 8 bases, J lost 4 bases, and 6 bases stayed unmatched. CDR1 and CDR2 (germline): SNHLY, FYNNEI. For the CDR3, the DNA is TGTGCCAGCGCACGACAGGGGGCAGCAGATACGCAGTATTTT. Its translation: CASARQGAADTQYF.

The chain is built from TRBV5-4 and TRBJ2-2; 8 positions match TRBD2. The CDR3 covers 16 residues. Trimming removed 4 bases from V and 4 bases from J; junction bases left unmatched: 9. Germline lookup yields CDR1 SGHNT and CDR2 YYREEE (reference sequence). This CDR3 is CASSPTGGGSTGELFF. Here the CDR3 DNA reads TGTGCCAGCAGCCCGACGGGGGGGGGCAGCACCGGGGAGCTGTTTTTT.

This clone was counted once. The chain is built from TRBV30 and TRBJ2-7, with a possible D match to TRBD2 (7 bases). Germline V CDR1 and CDR2: GTSNPN, SVGIG (reference sequence). This CDR3 region has 17 residues. Trimming pared 0 bases from V and 2 bases from J, leaving 20 bases between. CDR3 sequence (DNA): TGTGCCTGGAGTGTACAGGGCGGGAGACAAACCCCCTACGAGCAGTACTTC. It is translated as CAWSVQGGRQTPYEQYF.

The chain carries TRBV6-5 and TRBJ1-5; TRBD1 aligns across 10 bases. With V trimmed by 8 bases and J by 3 bases, 4 bases remained unmatched. The CDR3 extends over 14 amino acids. Germline CDR1 is MNHEY and CDR2 is SVGAGI. The CDR3 loop reads CASRGQGTNQPQHF. CDR3 nucleotide sequence: TGTGCCAGCCGGGGACAGGGGACCAATCAGCCCCAGCATTTT.

The chain combines TRBV27 with TRBJ2-7; TRBD2 matches 8 bases. The length of the CDR3 is 13 residues. CDR1 is MNHEY and CDR2 is SMNVEV in the germline V gene (reference sequence). Trimming took 6 bases from V and 7 from J; bases not matched to a gene: 8. The CDR3 bases are TGTGCCAGCAGCCACGGACTAGCCTGGGAGCAGTACTTC. It codes for CASSHGLAWEQYF.

Comment on this clone: A junction boundary mismatches the germline segment, possibly from a read error. The chain couples TRBV7-8 to TRBJ1-2, with 7 bases identical to TRBD1. CDR3 length: 12 residues. Germline V gene data show CDR1 as SGHVS and CDR2 as FQNEAQ. The chain's CDR3 is CASSLRGGQRLF. Written as DNA, the CDR3 is TGTGCCAGCAGCCTCCGTGGGGGACAGCGCCTCTTC.

This chain uses TRBV9 with TRBJ2-2; D gene ambiguous. From germline, CDR1 is SGDLS and CDR2 YYNGEE. CDR3 length equals 16 residues. Trimming pared 0 bases from V and 0 bases from J, leaving 9 bases between. The chain's CDR3 is CASSVGWATNTGELFF. CDR3 sequence (DNA): TGTGCCAGCAGCGTAGGCTGGGCAACGAACACCGGGGAGCTGTTTTTT.

The chain has TRBV5-6 and TRBJ1-3; D remains unclear. This CDR3 contains 14 residues. The V gene's germline CDR1 is SGHDT and CDR2 YYEEEE. V lost 0 bases and J 0 bases, leaving 4 bases between the germline ends. Written as DNA, the CDR3 is TGTGCCAGCAGCTTGGGTAACTCTGGAAACACCATATATTTT. Its protein is CASSLGNSGNTIYF.

Comment on this clone: The junction departs from the called germline gene at one end, perhaps through a read error. The chain is built from TRBV7-9 and TRBJ2-7; 7 positions match TRBD2. Looked up from germline, CDR1 is SEHNR and CDR2 is FQNEAQ (reference sequence). The CDR3 is 12 residues long. CDR3: CSSSLTVGGEYF. The CDR3 nucleotides are TGTTCCAGCAGCTTGACGGTGGGAGGGGAGTACTTC.

For this clone: The same CDR3 is also encoded by other DNA sequences in this sample. The V and J genes are TRBV9 and TRBJ1-3; D is ambiguous. The germline V and J ends were trimmed by 4 bases and 0 bases, with 5 bases remaining between them. Germline values: CDR1 SGDLS, CDR2 YYNGEE. The CDR3 contains 13 residues. This chain's CDR3 is CASSRDSGNTIYF. The DNA of the CDR3 is TGTGCCAGCAGCCGGGACTCTGGAAACACCATATATTTT.

This clone was detected once. V usage is TRBV7-3 and J usage is TRBJ1-6; D unclear. Trimming stripped 5 bases from V and 0 bases from J, with 23 bases between. The V gene's germline CDR1 is SGHTA and CDR2 FQGTGA. CDR3 length: 20 amino acids. The CDR3 region has the DNA TGTGCCAGCAGCCCCAAGTTATGCCTGTATCGCTACTCCTATAATTCACCCCTCCACTTT. Translation gives CASSPKLCLYRYSYNSPLHF.

The V gene is TRBV5-1, the J gene TRBJ1-4; 9 bases align to TRBD1. The germline CDR1 and CDR2 sequences are SGHRS and YFSETQ. V shed 4 bases and J 6 bases; nucleotides not matched to a gene: 4. The CDR3 has 14 amino acids. CDR3 in amino acids: CASSPDRGDEKLFF. The DNA of the CDR3 is TGCGCCAGCAGCCCGGACAGGGGAGATGAAAAACTGTTTTTT.

Of note for this clone: Germline is not matched at one junction end, which may reflect a read error. V and J are TRBV7-9 and TRBJ1-2; D gene ambiguous. This CDR3 contains 12 residues. Germline V gene data show CDR1 as SEHNR and CDR2 as FQNEAQ (reference sequence). CDR3 DNA sequence: TGTGCCAGCAGCCCGAATCAGGTGTCAGGCGCCTTC. Its translation: CASSPNQVSGAF. The whole variable domain, filled in from reference TRBV7-9 and TRBJ1-2, reads DTGVSQNPRHKITKRGQNVTFRCDPISEHNRLYWYRQTLGQGPEFLTYFQNEAQLEKSRLLSDRFSAERPKGSFSTLEIQRTEQGDSAMYLCASSPNQVSGAFGSGTRLTVV.

The rearrangement links TRBV5-1 to TRBJ2-5; 11 bases are shared with TRBD2. The germline gives CDR1 SGHRS, CDR2 YFSETQ. The CDR3 is 15 residues long. The trim removed 1 base at V and 5 bases at J, leaving 4 bases unmatched. The CDR3, as DNA: TGCGCCAGCAGCTTGTCGCCTAGCGGGGGGGAGACCCAGTACTTC. Its translation: CASSLSPSGGETQYF.

The V and J genes are TRBV7-9 and TRBJ1-2; TRBD1 aligns across 9 bases. The V and J ends lost 2 bases and 6 bases, in that order; junction bases with no gene match: 4. This CDR3 has 14 amino acids. The V gene's germline CDR1 is SEHNR and CDR2 FQNEAQ (reference sequence). The CDR3 DNA reads as TGTGCCAGCAGCTTATGGCGGACAGGGGATGGCTACACCTTC. Protein: CASSLWRTGDGYTF.

V gene TRBV27 combines with J gene TRBJ1-2; TRBD1 agrees at 10 bases. The CDR3 is made up of 12 amino acids. Trimming took 5 bases from V and 8 from J; bases not matched to a gene: 2. Germline V lookup: CDR1 MNHEY, CDR2 SMNVEV (reference sequence). CDR3 loop: CASSRTGGGYTF. For the CDR3, the DNA is TGTGCCAGCAGTCGGACAGGGGGAGGCTACACCTTC.

The V call is TRBV20-1, the J call TRBJ1-1; no reliable D call. Trimming took off 5 bases at V and 4 bases at J, with 8 bases between the two ends. The CDR3 has 11 residues. Germline CDR1 reads DFQATT; CDR2 reads SNEGSKA (reference sequence). The CDR3 region has the DNA TGCAGTGCTCCTAGTGTCACTGAAGCTTTCTTT. It codes for CSAPSVTEAFF.

This clone was seen more than once but under ten times. J is TRBJ1-3 and V is TRBV18, with D possibly being TRBD1 (6 bases). The germline CDR1 and CDR2 sequences are KGHSH and LQKENI. The CDR3 totals 17 residues. Trimming pared 6 bases from V and 0 bases from J, leaving 18 bases between. CDR3 residues: CASSPQGTGSSGNTIYF. CDR3 in DNA: TGTGCCAGCTCGCCCCAGGGGACCGGAAGCTCTGGAAACACCATATATTTT.

The genes are TRBV30 and TRBJ2-7; TRBD2 agrees at 9 bases. The germline CDR1 and CDR2 sequences are GTSNPN and SVGIG (reference sequence). This CDR3 spans 17 amino acids. Germline trimming cut 3 bases from V and 0 bases from J; bases unmatched to any gene: 12. CDR3: CAWRGVVSGGSSYEQYF. In DNA, the CDR3 is TGTGCCTGGAGGGGGGTAGTTAGCGGGGGTAGCTCCTACGAGCAGTACTTC.

This rearrangement joins TRBV2 to TRBJ2-3, with 10 bases matching TRBD2. With 0 bases clipped from V and 0 bases from J, the junction kept 9 bases outside the gene matches. Germline values: CDR1 SNHLY, CDR2 FYNNEI. CDR3 length equals 19 residues. The CDR3 loop reads CASSEAGIAGGYSTDTQYF. The CDR3 DNA sequence: TGTGCCAGCAGTGAAGCGGGGATAGCGGGGGGCTATAGCACAGATACGCAGTATTTT.

The chain has TRBV28 and TRBJ1-1; no definite D call. With 3 bases removed from V and 2 bases from J, the gap between germline ends came to 10 bases. CDR1 MDHEN and CDR2 SYDVKM come from the germline V gene. This CDR3 has 14 residues. The CDR3 loop reads CASSLRRTNTEAFF. The CDR3 coding sequence is TGTGCCAGCAGTTTGCGCCGTACCAACACTGAAGCTTTCTTT.

This clone was counted a single time. V and J are TRBV18 and TRBJ1-1; no firm D call. Trimming removed 3 bases from V and 1 base from J, with 9 bases in between. The germline V gene has CDR1 KGHSH and CDR2 LQKENI. This CDR3 comprises 14 residues. CDR3 DNA sequence: TGTGCCAGCTCACCGGCGGGTTCGAACACTGAAGCTTTCTTT. Translated: CASSPAGSNTEAFF.

V usage is TRBV29-1 and J usage is TRBJ2-1, with a weak D call TRBD1 (5 bases). V lost 3 bases, J lost 6 bases, and 15 bases lay in between. The CDR3 runs to 14 residues. Germline V lookup: CDR1 SQVTM, CDR2 ANQGSEA. CDR3 DNA: TGCAGCGTTGACCCGACGATAGGGGTCAATGAGCAGTTCTTC. It translates to CSVDPTIGVNEQFF.

This clone rates as medium-sized. The J gene is TRBJ1-1, the V gene TRBV18; 11 bases agree with TRBD1. The V gene end was trimmed by 3 bases and the J gene end by 6 bases; junction bases not matched to a gene: 3. Germline loops: CDR1 KGHSH, CDR2 LQKENI. The CDR3 totals 14 residues. This chain's CDR3 is CASSPDRGLSEAFF. In nucleotides, the CDR3 is TGTGCCAGCTCACCGGACAGGGGGCTCTCTGAAGCTTTCTTT.

The chain couples TRBV29-1 to TRBJ1-1; the D is unclear. There are 13 residues in the CDR3. CDR1 is SQVTM, CDR2 ANQGSEA, per germline. V was cut by 1 base and J by 2 bases, with 8 bases left in between. The CDR3 DNA reads TGCAGCGTTGAAGGGAGGTCCAACACTGAAGCTTTCTTT. This gives the protein CSVEGRSNTEAFF. Filled out from reference TRBV29-1 and TRBJ1-1, the complete variable domain reads SAVISQKPSRDICQRGTSLTIQCQVDSQVTMMFWYRQQPGQSLTLIATANQGSEATYESGFVIDKFPISRPNLTFSTLTVSNMSPEDSSIYLCSVEGRSNTEAFFGQGTRLTVV.

This chain uses TRBV6-5 with TRBJ1-2, with D possibly TRBD1 on 6 matching bases. The CDR3 covers 12 residues. The V end was cut by 5 bases, the J end by 6 bases, with 10 bases between. CDR1 and CDR2 (germline): MNHEY, SVGAGI. The CDR3 sequence: CASSTRTDGYTF. Here the CDR3 DNA reads TGTGCCAGCAGTACAAGGACAGATGGCTACACCTTC.

Only a few counts were recorded for this clone. The CDR3 here is CASSQDRAAGNTIYF. In DNA form, the CDR3 reads TGTGCCAGCTCCCAGGACAGGGCGGCTGGAAACACCATATATTTT. This sequence joins TRBV18 and TRBJ1-3; the match to TRBD1 covers 8 bases. Germline values: CDR1 KGHSH, CDR2 LQKENI. J gave up 2 bases and V 6 bases, and 6 bases lay outside the gene matches. The CDR3 is made up of 15 amino acids.